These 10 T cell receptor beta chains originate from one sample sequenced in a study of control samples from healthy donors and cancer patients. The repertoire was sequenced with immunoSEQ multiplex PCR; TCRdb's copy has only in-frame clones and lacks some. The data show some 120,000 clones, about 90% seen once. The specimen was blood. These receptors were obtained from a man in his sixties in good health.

CDR3 bases: TGTGCCAGTAGTATGAGGCCCATCGGGACCGCTACAAATTCACCCCTCCACTTT. Translation gives CASSMRPIGTATNSPLHF. The rearrangement links TRBV19 to TRBJ1-6, with D tentatively TRBD1 (5 bases). The V end was cut by 3 bases, the J end by 7 bases, with 22 bases between. Germline assignment: CDR1 LNHDA and CDR2 SQIVND (reference sequence). This CDR3 contains 18 residues.

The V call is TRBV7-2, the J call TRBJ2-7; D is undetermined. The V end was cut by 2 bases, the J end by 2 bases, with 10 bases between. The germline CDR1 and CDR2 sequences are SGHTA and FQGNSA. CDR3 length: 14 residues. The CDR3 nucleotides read TGTGCCAGCAGCTTAAACCGGGTGGCCTACGAGCAGTACTTC. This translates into CASSLNRVAYEQYF.

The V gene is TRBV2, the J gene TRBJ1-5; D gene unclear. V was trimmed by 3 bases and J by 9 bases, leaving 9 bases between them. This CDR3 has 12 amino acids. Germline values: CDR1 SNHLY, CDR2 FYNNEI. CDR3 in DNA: TGTGCCAGCAGTGATATCAACGGGCCCCAGCATTTT. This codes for CASSDINGPQHF.

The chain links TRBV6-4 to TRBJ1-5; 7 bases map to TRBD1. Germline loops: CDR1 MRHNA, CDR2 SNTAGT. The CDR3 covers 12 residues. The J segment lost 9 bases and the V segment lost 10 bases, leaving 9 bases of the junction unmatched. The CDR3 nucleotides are TGTGCCACCGACAGGGCCACCAGGCCCCAGCATTTT. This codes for CATDRATRPQHF.

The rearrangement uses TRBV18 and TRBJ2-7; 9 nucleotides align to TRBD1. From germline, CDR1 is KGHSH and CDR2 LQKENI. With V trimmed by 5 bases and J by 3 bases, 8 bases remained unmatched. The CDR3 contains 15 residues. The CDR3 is CASSSTGGADYEQYF. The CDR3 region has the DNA TGTGCCAGCTCATCCACAGGGGGCGCTGACTACGAGCAGTACTTC.

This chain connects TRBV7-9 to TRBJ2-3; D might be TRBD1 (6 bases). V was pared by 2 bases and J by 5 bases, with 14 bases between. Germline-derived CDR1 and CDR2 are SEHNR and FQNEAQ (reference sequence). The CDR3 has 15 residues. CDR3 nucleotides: TGTGCCAGCAGCTTAATGGGGACAAATTTAGATACGCAGTATTTT. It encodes CASSLMGTNLDTQYF. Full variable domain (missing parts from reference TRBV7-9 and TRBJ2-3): DTGVSQNPRHKITKRGQNVTFRCDPISEHNRLYWYRQTLGQGPEFLTYFQNEAQLEKSRLLSDRFSAERPKGSFSTLEIQRTEQGDSAMYLCASSLMGTNLDTQYFGPGTRLTVL.

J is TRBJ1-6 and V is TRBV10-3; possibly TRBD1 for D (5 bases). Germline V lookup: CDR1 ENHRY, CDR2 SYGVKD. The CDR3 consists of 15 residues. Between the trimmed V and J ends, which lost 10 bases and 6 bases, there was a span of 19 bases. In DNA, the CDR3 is TGTGCCACCCGGGCCTCGGGGACTGCTAATTCACCCCTCCACTTT. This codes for CATRASGTANSPLHF.

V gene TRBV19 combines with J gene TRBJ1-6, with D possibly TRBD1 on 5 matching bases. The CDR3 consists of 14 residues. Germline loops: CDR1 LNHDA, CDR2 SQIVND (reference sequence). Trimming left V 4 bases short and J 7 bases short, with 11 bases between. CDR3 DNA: TGTGCCAGTAGTACGACAGAATTCAATTCACCCCTCCACTTT. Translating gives CASSTTEFNSPLHF.

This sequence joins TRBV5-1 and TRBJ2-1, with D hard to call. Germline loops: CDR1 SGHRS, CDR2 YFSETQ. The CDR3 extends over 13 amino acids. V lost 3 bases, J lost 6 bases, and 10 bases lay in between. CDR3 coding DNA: TGCGCCAGCAGCTCAGGCCTGGGCAATGAGCAGTTCTTC. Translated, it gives CASSSGLGNEQFF.

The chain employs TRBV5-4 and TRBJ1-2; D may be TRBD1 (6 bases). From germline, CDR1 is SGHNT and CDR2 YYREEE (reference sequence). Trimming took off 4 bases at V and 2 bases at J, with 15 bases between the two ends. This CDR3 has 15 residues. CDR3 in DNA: TGTGCCAGCAGCCCCACCTTCGACAGGAACTATGGCTACACCTTC. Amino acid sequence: CASSPTFDRNYGYTF.